This T cell receptor beta chain was recovered during a study of blood T cell repertoires in COVID-19. As for the study in general: From T cells, B-cell-depleted T cells, or PBMCs came the material, which was cDNA or gDNA.

Per the authors' pipeline: For nucleated cells, counts were estimated from reference gene primer amplification. Measured with immunoSEQ multiplex PCR; TCRdb has only the in-frame clones, and not every one. The DNA was the basis for D and trimming; V, J and clone size are from that table. Of 90,000 or so clones detected, about 79% appear once; the ten largest clones hold around 25%. The CDR3 contains 12 residues. V lost 9 bases to trimming and J lost 5 bases; unmatched junction nucleotides: 5. Germline assignment: CDR1 MDHEN and CDR2 SYDVKM. The sequenced sample consisted of peripheral blood. This receptor was taken from a man aged 55 to 70 with acute or convalescent COVID-19. This chain joins TRBV28 and TRBJ2-7, with 9 bases lining up with TRBD1. CDR3 in DNA: TGTGCCAGTAGGGGACAGGGTCACGAGCAGTACGTC. This codes for CASRGQGHEQYV.